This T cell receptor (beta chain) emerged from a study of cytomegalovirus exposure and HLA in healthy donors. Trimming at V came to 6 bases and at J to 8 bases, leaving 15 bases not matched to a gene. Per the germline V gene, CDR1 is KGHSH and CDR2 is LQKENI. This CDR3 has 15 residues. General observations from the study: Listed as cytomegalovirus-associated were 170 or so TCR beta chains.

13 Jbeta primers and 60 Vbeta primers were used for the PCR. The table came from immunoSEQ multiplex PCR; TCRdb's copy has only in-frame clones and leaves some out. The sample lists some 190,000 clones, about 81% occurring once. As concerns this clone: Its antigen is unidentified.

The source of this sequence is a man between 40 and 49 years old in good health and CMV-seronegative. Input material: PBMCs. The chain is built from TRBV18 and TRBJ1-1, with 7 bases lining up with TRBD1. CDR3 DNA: TGTGCCAGCTCCCCCCAGGGCCTTACAGGGGCCGAAGCTTTCTTT. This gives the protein CASSPQGLTGAEAFF.